This T cell receptor beta chain was found in a study of T cells after yellow fever vaccination (dated by TCRdb to between 2018 and 2021). For the wider study: Libraries from fractions with low cell numbers were prepared with the SMART-Seq v4 Ultra Low Input RNA kit. Bulk TCR alpha and beta repertoires were sequenced longitudinally to track T-cell clones before and after primary and booster YFV17D yellow fever vaccination. Blood was collected at multiple timepoints before and after primary and secondary immunization, and bulk PBMC replicates and cell subsets were isolated. The cohort comprised two healthy male donors, one aged 18 to 30 and one aged 30 to 39 years.

The paper as a whole reports these results and caveats: A small fraction of clonotypes appeared in both the CD4 and CD8 compartments, likely as a result of convergent recombination. The secondary T-cell response was weaker than the primary response but faster, peaking on day 5 instead of day 15. Computational filtering was needed because FACS-sorted repertoires could contain abundant contaminating clonotypes from the bulk population. Only a couple of donors were included in the study, so the extent to which the findings can be generalized is limited. After the booster, most of the clones that had expanded following primary vaccination were detected again (almost 98% of CD4 and 85% to 90% of CD8), which suggests that memory was broadly maintained.

The CDR3 covers 15 residues, taking in both the cysteine and the phenylalanine. Of all the DNA, just the CDR3 is kept, 45 bases in frame from base 1. The V end loses 3 bases and the J end loses 7 bases, and a stretch of 13 bases separates them. The germline V gene (reference sequence) supplies CDR1 SEHNR and CDR2 FQNEAQ. TCRdb records Illumina NovaSeq 6000 as the sequencer. TCR cDNA was synthesized by 5'RACE template switching, through which a universal primer site and unique molecular identifiers were introduced. Priming of cDNA synthesis was performed from both the TCR alpha and TCR beta constant segments. Two PCR steps were used to amplify libraries, with sample barcodes and sequencing adapters being added in the second step. Libraries were sequenced on Illumina HiSeq 2500 (2x100 bp) or NovaSeq (2x150 bp). In the original analysis: Demultiplexing of reads and collapsing into UMI consensus sequences were performed with MIGEC, and V(D)J alignment was carried out with MiXCR. Clonotypes responding to the vaccine were identified with edgeR on replicate PBMC samples, with the criteria of FDR below 0.01 and a log2 fold change above 5 up to day 15. Bulk clonotypes were assigned CD4 or CD8 identity according to which sequenced CD4 or CD8 repertoire held them at higher abundance. TCRdb trimmed the raw reads at Q25, called clones with MiXCR and kept productive beta chains. Rows with one shared CDR3 protein collapse into an entry with the most common genes and DNA. These V and J calls are TCRdb output, not the study's own analysis. In all, the sample holds 150,000 to 200,000 distinct CDR3 sequences, and 9.3% of those were seen once. The top ten clonotypes cover approximately 35% of the sample.

Concerning this clonotype itself: What this receptor recognizes is not known. No quality values exist for individual bases; no much larger clone is one base distant.

The label giving this sample's treatment or condition can be read as: live attenuated yellow fever vaccine strain. A standard Ficoll-Paque protocol was used to isolate PBMCs from peripheral blood. Dynabeads CD4 and CD8 positive selection kits were used to isolate the CD4 and CD8 T-cell fractions. TriZol was used to extract RNA from bulk PBMCs, CD4 and CD8 fractions, and dextramer-positive and dextramer-negative fractions. The V and J segments used are TRBV7-9 and TRBJ1-6, with no confident D gene call. The sample was CD8+ T cells sorted from PBMCs, taken 45 days after the yellow fever booster vaccination. This clonotype was sampled from a man aged 18 to 29 who received the YFV17D yellow fever vaccine. The CDR3 protein is CASSFRDLENSPLHF. The DNA is TGTGCCAGCAGCTTCCGGGATCTTGAAAATTCACCCCTCCACTTT.